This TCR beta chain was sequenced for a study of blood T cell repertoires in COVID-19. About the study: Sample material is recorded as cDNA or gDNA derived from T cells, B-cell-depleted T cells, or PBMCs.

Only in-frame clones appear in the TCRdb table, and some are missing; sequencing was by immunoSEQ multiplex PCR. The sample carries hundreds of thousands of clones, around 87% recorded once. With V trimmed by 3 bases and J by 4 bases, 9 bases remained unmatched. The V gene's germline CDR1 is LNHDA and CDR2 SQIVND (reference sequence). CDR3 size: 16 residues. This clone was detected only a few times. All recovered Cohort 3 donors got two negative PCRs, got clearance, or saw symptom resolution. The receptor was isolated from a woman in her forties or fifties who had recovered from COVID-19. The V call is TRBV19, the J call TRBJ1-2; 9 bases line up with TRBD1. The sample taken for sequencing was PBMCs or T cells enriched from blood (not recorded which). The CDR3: CASSMGQGMMGYGYTF. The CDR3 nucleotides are TGTGCCAGTAGTATGGGACAGGGAATGATGGGCTATGGCTACACCTTC.